A single sample is the source of the 15 T cell receptor beta chains below, sequenced in a study of blood T cell repertoires in COVID-19. Assay used: immunoSEQ multiplex PCR; TCRdb lists only in-frame clones, some missing. The sample records around 130,000 clones, about four fifths being singletons. Material: peripheral blood. The origin of the receptors is a man older than 75 with acute or convalescent COVID-19.

The genes are TRBV7-2 and TRBJ2-5; 16 positions agree with TRBD2. Trimming at V came to 5 bases and at J to 5 bases, leaving 5 bases not matched to a gene. This CDR3 region has 16 residues. The germline V gene encodes CDR1 SGHTA and CDR2 FQGNSA. CDR3 sequence (DNA): TGTGCCAGCAGCATCATGGGACTAGCGGGGGGGGAGACCCAGTACTTC. It encodes CASSIMGLAGGETQYF. Drawing the rest from reference TRBV7-2 and TRBJ2-5, the complete variable domain is GAGVSQSPSNKVTEKGKDVELRCDPISGHTALYWYRQSLGQGLEFLIYFQGNSAPDKSGLPSDRFSAERTGGSVSTLTIQRTQQEDSAVYLCASSIMGLAGGETQYFGPGTRLLVL.

The chain has TRBV7-2 and TRBJ1-1; 10 bases align to TRBD1. V shed 6 bases and J 11 bases; nucleotides not matched to a gene: 12. Germline assignment: CDR1 SGHTA and CDR2 FQGNSA. This CDR3 has 14 amino acids. CDR3 protein: CASRPPGQGIGAFF. In DNA, the CDR3 is TGTGCCAGCAGACCACCGGGACAGGGGATCGGGGCTTTCTTT.

V gene TRBV12-3 or TRBV12-4 combines with J gene TRBJ2-7; D might be TRBD1 (5 bases). The CDR3 loop spans 12 amino acids. Trimming left V 5 bases short and J 6 bases short, with 11 bases between. The DNA for the CDR3 is TGTGCCAGCAGTAACCCTGGGGCCGAGCAGTACTTC. As protein: CASSNPGAEQYF.

This clone turned up a few times. This rearrangement joins TRBV6-6 to TRBJ1-2; 7 nucleotides align to TRBD1. Germline loops: CDR1 MNHNY, CDR2 SVGAGI (reference sequence). V was clipped by 10 bases and J by 3 bases; unmatched bases: 8. This CDR3 is 13 amino acids long. The CDR3 loop reads CAMRPTGDYGYTF. CDR3 DNA sequence: TGTGCCATGCGCCCCACAGGGGACTATGGCTACACCTTC.

V gene TRBV4-3 combines with J gene TRBJ1-3; possible D gene TRBD1, 5 bases. The CDR3 contains 17 residues. Germline V gives CDR1 LGHNA, CDR2 YSLEER. The V end was cut by 2 bases, the J end by 0 bases, with 14 bases between. The CDR3 nucleotides are TGCGCCAGCAGCCAAACTCCAAGGGGTCCCTCTGGAAACACCATATATTTT. Translation: CASSQTPRGPSGNTIYF.

The V gene is TRBV28, the J gene TRBJ1-1, with a weak D call TRBD1 (6 bases). The CDR3 runs to 15 residues. Trimming stripped 5 bases from V and 4 bases from J, with 17 bases between. Germline CDR1 and CDR2: MDHEN and SYDVKM. The CDR3 region has the DNA TGTGCCAGCAGTAAACGGCAGGGGTATGTCACTGAAGCTTTCTTT. Translating gives CASSKRQGYVTEAFF.

In its sample, this clone was seen a few times. The V gene is TRBV3-1 (or the pseudogene TRBV3-2), the J gene TRBJ2-7; D is unclear. CDR3 length: 14 residues. V gave up 1 base and J gave up 5 bases, with 12 bases separating them. The V gene's germline CDR1 is LGHDT and CDR2 YNNKEL (reference sequence). CDR3 loop: CASSQVMGRNEQYF. CDR3 in DNA: TGTGCCAGCAGCCAAGTAATGGGCCGAAACGAGCAGTACTTC.

The CDR3 protein is CASSSGTGGTEAFF. Written as DNA, the CDR3 is TGCGCCAGCAGCTCCGGGACAGGGGGCACTGAAGCTTTCTTT. The J gene is TRBJ1-1, the V gene TRBV5-1, with 11 nucleotides matching TRBD1. The CDR3 has 14 amino acids. V shed 3 bases and J 4 bases; nucleotides not matched to a gene: 2. Per the germline V gene, CDR1 is SGHRS and CDR2 is YFSETQ.

The sample holds one count of this clone. The V gene is TRBV7-2, the J gene TRBJ1-2, with 8 bases lining up with TRBD1. Germline CDR1 SGHTA, CDR2 FQGNSA. The J segment lost 4 bases and the V segment lost 4 bases, leaving 5 bases of the junction unmatched. The CDR3 consists of 14 residues. CDR3 amino acids: CASSSTGGTYGYTF. The CDR3 DNA reads as TGTGCCAGCAGCTCCACAGGGGGGACCTATGGCTACACCTTC. Full variable domain (missing parts from reference TRBV7-2 and TRBJ1-2): GAGVSQSPSNKVTEKGKDVELRCDPISGHTALYWYRQSLGQGLEFLIYFQGNSAPDKSGLPSDRFSAERTGGSVSTLTIQRTQQEDSAVYLCASSSTGGTYGYTFGSGTRLTVV.

This clone was counted only a few times. V and J are TRBV19 and TRBJ1-1; a weak D match, TRBD1 (5 bases). The CDR3 runs 12 residues. Trimming took 6 bases from V and 4 from J, leaving 9 bases between them. Germline V gene data show CDR1 as LNHDA and CDR2 as SQIVND (reference sequence). Written as DNA, the CDR3 is TGTGCCAGTAGGGGGGGGTTCACTGAAGCTTTCTTT. Translated: CASRGGFTEAFF.

The CDR3 DNA follows: TGCGCCAGCGGGGGCCAGTTTGGGGCCAACGTCCTGACTTTC. Translation: CASGGQFGANVLTF. This chain uses TRBV5-1 with TRBJ2-6; possibly TRBD1 for D (6 bases). The V end lost 7 bases, the J end lost 3 bases, and 11 bases lay between the germline ends. The germline V gene encodes CDR1 SGHRS and CDR2 YFSETQ. CDR3 length: 14 amino acids.

This clone was recorded a few times. The rearrangement joins TRBV14 to TRBJ1-1, with TRBD1 matching 9 bases. After removal of 7 bases from V and 1 base from J, the junction contained 4 bases not matched to a gene. The CDR3 is made up of 14 amino acids. CDR1 and CDR2 (germline): SGHDN, FVKESK. CDR3 in amino acids: CASKQDRGNTEAFF. The CDR3 bases are TGTGCCAGCAAGCAGGACAGGGGGAACACTGAAGCTTTCTTT. Full variable domain (missing parts from reference TRBV14 and TRBJ1-1): EAGVTQFPSHSVIEKGQTVTLRCDPISGHDNLYWYRRVMGKEIKFLLHFVKESKQDESGMPNNRFLAERTGGTYSTLKVQPAELEDSGVYFCASKQDRGNTEAFFGQGTRLTVV.

J is TRBJ1-1 and V is TRBV15; 7 nucleotides match TRBD1. The trim removed 0 bases at V and 7 bases at J, leaving 11 bases unmatched. Germline lookup yields CDR1 LNHNV and CDR2 YYDKDF (reference sequence). This CDR3 has 16 amino acids. The CDR3 reads CATSRDLVTGNREAFF. CDR3 DNA: TGTGCCACCAGCAGAGATCTTGTGACAGGGAATCGTGAAGCTTTCTTT.

The chain uses TRBV18 and TRBJ1-2; 11 positions match TRBD1. The CDR3 extends over 14 amino acids. Germline values: CDR1 KGHSH, CDR2 LQKENI. The ends lost 5 bases at V and 9 bases at J; junction bases unmatched: 8. This chain's CDR3 is CASSEQGTGGSYTF. The CDR3 DNA follows: TGTGCCAGCTCAGAACAAGGGACAGGGGGAAGCTACACCTTC.

The CDR3 protein is CASSLDTQSYGYTF. The CDR3 nucleotides are TGTGCCAGCAGCTTGGACACCCAGTCATATGGCTACACCTTC. This chain joins TRBV5-4 and TRBJ1-2; D call uncertain. The CDR3 has 14 amino acids. V shed 0 bases and J shed 5 bases, with 11 bases lying between them. Per germline, CDR1 SGHNT and CDR2 YYREEE (reference sequence).